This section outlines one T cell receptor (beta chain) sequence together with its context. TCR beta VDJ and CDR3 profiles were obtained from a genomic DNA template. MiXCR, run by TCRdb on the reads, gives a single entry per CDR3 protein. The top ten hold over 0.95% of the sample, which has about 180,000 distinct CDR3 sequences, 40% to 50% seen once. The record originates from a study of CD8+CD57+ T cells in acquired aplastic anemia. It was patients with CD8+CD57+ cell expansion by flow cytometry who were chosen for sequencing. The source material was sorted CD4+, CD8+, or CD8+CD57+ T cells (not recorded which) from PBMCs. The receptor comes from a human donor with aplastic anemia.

In DNA form, the CDR3 reads TGCAGTGCTAGAGATCCCACTACTAGCGGGGGCACAGATACGCAGTATTTT. Its translation is CSARDPTTSGGTDTQYF. This sequence joins TRBV20-1 and TRBJ2-3; 10 nucleotides line up with TRBD2. The CDR3 contains 17 residues. V trimming: 0 bases; J trimming: 1 base; junction bases outside the gene matches: 7. Looked up from germline, CDR1 is DFQATT and CDR2 is SNEGSKA (reference sequence).